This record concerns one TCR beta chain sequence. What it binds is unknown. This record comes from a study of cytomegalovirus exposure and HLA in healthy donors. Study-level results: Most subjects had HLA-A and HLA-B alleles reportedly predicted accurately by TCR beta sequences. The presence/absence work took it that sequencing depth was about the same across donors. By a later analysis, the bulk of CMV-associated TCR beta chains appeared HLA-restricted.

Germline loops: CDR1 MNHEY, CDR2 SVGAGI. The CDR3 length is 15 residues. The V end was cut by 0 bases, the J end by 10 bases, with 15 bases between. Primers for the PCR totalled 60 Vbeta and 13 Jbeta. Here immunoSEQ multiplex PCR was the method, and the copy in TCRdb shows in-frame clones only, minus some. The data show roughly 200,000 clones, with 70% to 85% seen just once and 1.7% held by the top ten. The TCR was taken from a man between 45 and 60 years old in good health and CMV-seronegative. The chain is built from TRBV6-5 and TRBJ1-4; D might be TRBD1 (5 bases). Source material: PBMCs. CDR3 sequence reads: CASSYSGTGLRKLFF. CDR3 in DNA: TGTGCCAGCAGTTACTCCGGGACTGGCCTGAGAAAACTGTTTTTT.